The 15 T cell receptor beta chains presented below share a single source sample, sequenced in a study of T-cell memory formation after mild COVID-19. TCRdb re-derived calls from the 5' RACE reads in MiXCR, one entry per CDR3 protein. The repertoire holds over 350,000 distinct CDR3 sequences, with 20% to 25% as singletons. Sample: PBMCs or a T cell subset sorted from them (not recorded which). The source is an adult woman who had mild COVID-19 (a few samples of this study predate the infection). Cell type and time point are not known.

A single count supports this clonotype. The chain has TRBV6-2 or TRBV6-3 and TRBJ2-5, with D possibly matching TRBD1 (5 bases). The V end was cut by 3 bases, the J end by 9 bases, with 14 bases between. This CDR3 has 13 residues. Germline values: CDR1 MNHEY, CDR2 SVGEGT. The CDR3 reads CASSYGPLGPQYF. CDR3 nucleotides: TGTGCCAGCAGTTATGGACCCTTGGGGCCCCAGTACTTC.

This rearrangement joins TRBV20-1 to TRBJ1-2; no clear D. V was shortened by 1 base and J by 7 bases, with 25 bases between the two germline ends. This CDR3 spans 17 amino acids. Per the germline V gene, CDR1 is DFQATT and CDR2 is SNEGSKA (reference sequence). Here the CDR3 reads CSARGLGVAGRSGGYTF. The CDR3 DNA sequence: TGCAGTGCTAGAGGTTTGGGAGTGGCAGGCCGGTCGGGTGGCTACACCTTC.

This clonotype appeared a few times. J is TRBJ1-1 and V is TRBV29-1, with 7 bases that match TRBD1. The CDR3 spans 13 residues. V was pared by 6 bases and J by 4 bases, with 8 bases of the junction left unmatched. CDR1 is SQVTM and CDR2 is ANQGSEA in the germline V gene. The CDR3 reads CSVLSAGGTEAFF. CDR3 DNA sequence: TGCAGCGTCCTCAGTGCAGGGGGCACTGAAGCTTTCTTT. Complete variable domain (other parts from reference TRBV29-1 and TRBJ1-1): SAVISQKPSRDICQRGTSLTIQCQVDSQVTMMFWYRQQPGQSLTLIATANQGSEATYESGFVIDKFPISRPNLTFSTLTVSNMSPEDSSIYLCSVLSAGGTEAFFGQGTRLTVV.

About this clonotype itself: In this CDR3 the conserved last residue, phenylalanine or tryptophan, is missing, so a read error is likely. It is unclear where the CDR3 begins or ends on the DNA, so no DNA is shown, and the CDR3 is as TCRdb lists it. This chain links TRBV5-5 with TRBJ2-3; TRBD1, as called in the table, went unchecked against the DNA. Germline loops: CDR1 SGHKS, CDR2 YYEKEE (reference sequence). The CDR3 region is 17 residues in length, termini included. CDR3 loop: CASSLVGQGVTSGMILI.

The chain couples TRBV6-2 or TRBV6-3 to TRBJ1-1; perhaps TRBD1 as D (5 bases). This CDR3 region has 17 residues. V was clipped by 6 bases and J by 5 bases, with 25 bases between them. CDR1 is MNHEY and CDR2 is SVGEGT in the germline V gene. The CDR3 DNA is TGTGCCAGCAGAAAACCCGGGACTCCGAGCCGGGGGACTGAAGCTTTCTTT. It is translated as CASRKPGTPSRGTEAFF.

The V gene is TRBV2, the J gene TRBJ2-1, with D unclear. Germline assignment: CDR1 SNHLY and CDR2 FYNNEI. V was shortened by 1 base and J by 10 bases, with 14 bases between the two germline ends. The CDR3 loop spans 14 amino acids. CDR3 in amino acids: CASSEVMVGSEQFF. The CDR3 region has the DNA TGTGCCAGCAGTGAAGTAATGGTCGGTAGCGAGCAGTTCTTC.

This clonotype has a handful of counts. The CDR3 DNA sequence: TGTGCCAGCAGCCGAAGGGGAGCGGGGGGGGAAGAGACCCAGTACTTC. Residues: CASSRRGAGGEETQYF. The chain links TRBV7-6 to TRBJ2-5, with TRBD2 matching over 10 bases. Germline CDR1 is SGHVS and CDR2 is FNYEAQ. J was trimmed by 3 bases and V by 5 bases; bases with no gene match: 9. The CDR3 loop spans 16 amino acids.

This clonotype has only a few counts. J is TRBJ2-3 and V is TRBV4-2; 9 bases fit TRBD2. V was clipped by 0 bases and J by 7 bases; unmatched bases: 11. The CDR3 contains 17 residues. CDR1 is LGHNA and CDR2 is YNFKEQ in the germline V gene. The CDR3 is CASSQERSGTSLNTQYF. The CDR3, as DNA: TGTGCCAGCAGCCAAGAACGAAGCGGGACTAGCCTAAATACGCAGTATTTT.

The chain has TRBV4-1 and TRBJ1-2; D gene unclear. V gave up 1 base and J gave up 5 bases, with 14 bases separating them. Germline CDR1 MGHRA, CDR2 YSYEKL. The CDR3 covers 15 residues. For the CDR3, the DNA is TGCGCCAGCAGCCAAGTCATTCAAGGGCAATATGGCTACACCTTC. It specifies CASSQVIQGQYGYTF.

The V gene is TRBV20-1, the J gene TRBJ2-1; 8 nucleotides match TRBD2. Germline values: CDR1 DFQATT, CDR2 SNEGSKA (reference sequence). J gave up 11 bases and V 1 base, and 13 bases lay outside the gene matches. This CDR3 contains 15 residues. CDR3 loop: CSARVAGSTLIKQFF. The CDR3 nucleotides read TGCAGTGCTAGAGTAGCGGGAAGTACTCTCATAAAGCAGTTCTTC.

This clonotype was detected only a few times. The chain carries TRBV7-8 and TRBJ2-1; D gene unclear. Trimming stripped 6 bases from V and 4 bases from J, with 13 bases between. The CDR3 extends over 14 amino acids. Per the germline V gene, CDR1 is SGHVS and CDR2 is FQNEAQ. For the CDR3, the DNA is TGTGCCAGCAGTCTAAGGCCGGCTTACAATGAGCAGTTCTTC. Protein sequence: CASSLRPAYNEQFF.

The rearrangement uses TRBV4-1 and TRBJ2-7; unclear D gene. This CDR3 has 14 amino acids. The germline V gene encodes CDR1 MGHRA and CDR2 YSYEKL. V dropped 4 bases and J dropped 2 bases, with 12 bases sitting between them. Here the CDR3 reads CASSRPVSTYEQYF. CDR3 bases: TGCGCCAGCAGCCGCCCCGTGTCCACCTACGAGCAGTACTTC.

The chain recombines TRBV5-5 with TRBJ1-4, with unresolved D. The CDR3 runs 13 residues. From germline, CDR1 is SGHKS and CDR2 YYEKEE (reference sequence). Trimming shortened V by 4 bases and J by 7 bases, and 11 bases separated the two germline ends. The CDR3 sequence: CASSVHTSEKLFF. The DNA for the CDR3 is TGTGCCAGCAGCGTGCACACGAGTGAAAAACTGTTTTTT. The entire variable domain, with the rest obtained from reference TRBV5-5 and TRBJ1-4, is as follows: DAGVTQSPTHLIKTRGQQVTLRCSPISGHKSVSWYQQVLGQGPQFIFQYYEKEERGRGNFPDRFSARQFPNYSSELNVNALLLGDSALYLCASSVHTSEKLFFGSGTQLSVL.

This clonotype was seen a handful of times. The chain employs TRBV20-1 and TRBJ2-7, with TRBD2 identical over 8 bases. This CDR3 has 15 amino acids. Germline assignment: CDR1 DFQATT and CDR2 SNEGSKA (reference sequence). The junction had 8 bases not matched to a gene; V was cut back by 2 bases and J by 2 bases. The CDR3 reads CSARSPGGPTYEQYF. CDR3 nucleotides: TGCAGTGCTAGAAGCCCGGGGGGGCCCACCTACGAGCAGTACTTC.

V and J are TRBV9 and TRBJ2-3; 7 bases map to TRBD2. The CDR3 is 15 residues long. Germline values: CDR1 SGDLS, CDR2 YYNGEE. V shed 4 bases, J shed 3 bases, and the junction held 8 bases outside the gene matches. DNA of the CDR3: TGTGCCAGCAGCTCTCGGGGGGATCTAACAGATACGCAGTATTTT. It specifies CASSSRGDLTDTQYF.